The next 17 T cell receptor beta chains were all read from a single sample in a study of blood T cell repertoires in COVID-19. TCRdb's table, derived via immunoSEQ multiplex PCR, lists solely in-frame clones and lacks some. The sample records 200,000 to 300,000 clones, around 87% being singletons. The sample consisted of peripheral blood. The receptors stem from a man aged 55 to 70 who had recovered from COVID-19.

The chain employs TRBV7-9 and TRBJ2-2; D may be TRBD2 (6 bases). The CDR3 runs to 17 residues. Trimming took off 2 bases at V and 4 bases at J, with 17 bases between the two ends. From germline, CDR1 is SEHNR and CDR2 FQNEAQ (reference sequence). CDR3 residues: CASSLRPGGTLTGELFF. The CDR3 nucleotides are TGTGCCAGCAGCTTAAGGCCCGGCGGGACCCTCACCGGGGAGCTGTTTTTT.

V gene TRBV7-9 combines with J gene TRBJ1-6; D is possibly TRBD1 (6 bases). Looked up from germline, CDR1 is SEHNR and CDR2 is FQNEAQ (reference sequence). V was cut by 4 bases and J by 7 bases, with 14 bases left in between. This CDR3 has 15 residues. Written as DNA, the CDR3 is TGTGCCAGCAGCTCCTGGGACAATAGGAATTCACCCCTCCACTTT. Translating gives CASSSWDNRNSPLHF.

The chain employs TRBV2 and TRBJ2-2; D unresolved. V dropped 6 bases and J dropped 0 bases, with 5 bases sitting between them. CDR3 length equals 13 residues. Germline CDR1 SNHLY, CDR2 FYNNEI. CDR3 sequence reads: CASRYTNTGELFF. The CDR3 nucleotides are TGTGCCAGCAGATATACGAACACCGGGGAGCTGTTTTTT.

The chain uses TRBV3-1 (or the pseudogene TRBV3-2) and TRBJ1-1; D not certain. Germline V CDR1 and CDR2: LGHDT, YNNKEL (reference sequence). CDR3 size: 16 residues. V was shortened by 0 bases and J by 3 bases, with 14 bases between the two germline ends. CDR3 DNA sequence: TGTGCCAGCAGCCAAGATGGGCGGGGTTATCACACTGAAGCTTTCTTT. Protein sequence: CASSQDGRGYHTEAFF.

The rearrangement uses TRBV4-1 and TRBJ1-4, with unresolved D. The CDR3 length is 13 residues. In germline, CDR1 is MGHRA, CDR2 YSYEKL. The V and J ends lost 1 base and 7 bases respectively, with 7 bases between them. The CDR3 sequence is CASSQAVVEKLFF. CDR3 bases: TGCGCCAGCAGCCAAGCAGTTGTTGAAAAACTGTTTTTT.

This sequence joins TRBV12-2 and TRBJ2-5; the D call TRBD2 from the table was never checked on the DNA. TRBV12-2 is labeled a pseudogene. CDR3 length: 15 residues. The CDR3 region is CASRPRLAIRETQYF. CDR3 in DNA: TGTGCAAGTCGTCCCCGACTAGCGATCAGGGAGACCCAGTACTTC.

The rearrangement links TRBV9 to TRBJ2-1, with 13 bases that match TRBD2. Germline CDR1 and CDR2: SGDLS and YYNGEE. The junction had 7 bases not matched to a gene; V was cut back by 0 bases and J by 10 bases. This CDR3 has 16 amino acids. In DNA, the CDR3 is TGTGCCAGCAGCGTAGTTGGGACTAGCGGGGTTCCAGAGCAGTTCTTC. It codes for CASSVVGTSGVPEQFF.

This clone has a handful of counts. The gene calls are TRBV21-1 and TRBJ2-1; TRBD1, the D gene given by the table, was not confirmed from the DNA. TRBV21-1 corresponds to a pseudogene. The CDR3 is 13 residues long. Here the CDR3 DNA reads TGTGCCAGCAGCATACGACAGTACAATGAGCAGTTCTTC. The encoded protein is CASSIRQYNEQFF.

The chain is built from TRBV5-4 and TRBJ2-3, with 7 bases aligning to TRBD2. Losses at the gene ends were 3 bases for V and 0 bases for J; bases not matched to a gene: 7. CDR1 SGHNT and CDR2 YYREEE come from the germline V gene (reference sequence). This CDR3 comprises 16 residues. CDR3 nucleotide sequence: TGTGCCAGCAGCTGGGAGGGCTCCCCTAGCACAGATACGCAGTATTTT. Its protein is CASSWEGSPSTDTQYF.

V and J are TRBV5-1 and TRBJ2-4, with D possibly being TRBD2 (5 bases). CDR1 SGHRS and CDR2 YFSETQ come from the germline V gene. The length of the CDR3 is 14 residues. Trimming stripped 1 base from V and 3 bases from J, with 8 bases between. CDR3: CASSLPAGKNIQYF. The CDR3 region has the DNA TGCGCCAGCAGCTTGCCGGCGGGCAAAAACATTCAGTACTTC.

This clone was seen a single time. The chain recombines TRBV2 with TRBJ1-6; D is undetermined. The V gene's germline CDR1 is SNHLY and CDR2 FYNNEI. Trimming removed 3 bases at V and 5 bases at J, with 14 bases between. The CDR3 loop spans 16 amino acids. The CDR3 DNA is TGTGCCAGCAGTGACGACTCAGTGCGTAATAATTCACCCCTCCACTTT. As protein: CASSDDSVRNNSPLHF.

J is TRBJ2-3 and V is TRBV15; weak D call: TRBD2 (6 bases). Looked up from germline, CDR1 is LNHNV and CDR2 is YYDKDF (reference sequence). This CDR3 is 15 amino acids long. Trimming pared 1 base from V and 6 bases from J, leaving 14 bases between. CDR3 in amino acids: CATSRGQGGLDTQYF. The CDR3, as DNA: TGTGCCACCAGCAGAGGGCAGGGAGGTTTGGATACGCAGTATTTT. The variable domain in full, completed from reference TRBV15 and TRBJ2-3, reads DAMVIQNPRYQVTQFGKPVTLSCSQTLNHNVMYWYQQKSSQAPKLLFHYYDKDFNNEADTPDNFQSRRPNTSFCFLDIRSPGLGDTAMYLCATSRGQGGLDTQYFGPGTRLTVL.

The rearrangement uses TRBV7-6 and TRBJ1-6, with 8 positions matching TRBD1. The length of the CDR3 is 15 residues. V was clipped by 1 base and J by 5 bases; unmatched bases: 1. Germline V gene lookup returns CDR1 SGHVS and CDR2 FNYEAQ. The CDR3 protein is CASSLGTGNNSPLHF. The CDR3 DNA follows: TGTGCCAGCAGCTTAGGGACAGGGAATAATTCACCCCTCCACTTT. Full variable domain (outside the CDR3, taken from reference TRBV7-6 and TRBJ1-6): GAGVSQSPRYKVTKRGQDVALRCDPISGHVSLYWYRQALGQGPEFLTYFNYEAQQDKSGLPNDRFSAERPEGSISTLTIQRTEQRDSAMYRCASSLGTGNNSPLHFGNGTRLTVT.

This clone was counted a single time. The chain carries TRBV6-5 and TRBJ2-1; D is unresolved. This CDR3 contains 11 residues. V lost 4 bases to trimming and J lost 4 bases, with 2 bases between them. Germline-derived CDR1 and CDR2 are MNHEY and SVGAGI. CDR3 loop: CASSLYNEQFF. CDR3 sequence (DNA): TGTGCCAGCAGTTTATACAATGAGCAGTTCTTC.

The chain is built from TRBV5-1 and TRBJ2-3, with 7 nucleotides matching TRBD2. The CDR3 loop spans 14 amino acids. Germline loops: CDR1 SGHRS, CDR2 YFSETQ. The J segment lost 3 bases and the V segment lost 4 bases, leaving 5 bases of the junction unmatched. The CDR3 spells CASSARRGTDTQYF. In nucleotides, the CDR3 is TGCGCCAGCAGCGCCCGGCGGGGGACAGATACGCAGTATTTT.

This chain joins TRBV28 and TRBJ1-2, with D uncertain. With 6 bases removed from V and 7 bases from J, the gap between germline ends came to 21 bases. Per germline, CDR1 MDHEN and CDR2 SYDVKM. This CDR3 is 15 amino acids long. CDR3 protein: CASRLPGAGYLGYTF. CDR3 nucleotide sequence: TGTGCCAGCAGGCTTCCCGGAGCTGGATATCTTGGCTACACCTTC.

The chain combines TRBV30 with TRBJ1-3; 9 nucleotides align to TRBD1. This CDR3 region has 15 residues. With V trimmed by 0 bases and J by 2 bases, 2 bases remained unmatched. Germline V gene data show CDR1 as GTSNPN and CDR2 as SVGIG (reference sequence). The DNA for the CDR3 is TGTGCCTGGAGTGTCGGGACAGGGACTGGAAACACCATATATTTT. It yields the protein CAWSVGTGTGNTIYF. The variable domain in full, completed from reference TRBV30 and TRBJ1-3, reads SQTIHQWPATLVQPVGSPLSLECTVEGTSNPNLYWYRQAAGRGLQLLFYSVGIGQISSEVPQNLSASRPQDRQFILSSKKLLLSDSGFYLCAWSVGTGTGNTIYFGEGSWLTVV.